This record covers a single T cell receptor (beta chain). Its antigen is undetermined. Method: immunoSEQ multiplex PCR; TCRdb's copy keeps in-frame clones and lacks some. This repertoire shows more than 95,000 clones, around 83% found once; its top ten account for less than 5.5%. Researchers grouped second doses given at about 4 or about 12 weeks into one pool. This CDR3 region has 14 residues. The V segment lost 2 bases and the J segment 4 bases; nucleotides outside the gene matches: 3. Germline CDR1 and CDR2: MNHNS and SASEGT. This specimen comes from a study of T cell responses to AZD1222 COVID-19 vaccine. Study-wide points: Seropositive at baseline were only five or six AZD1222 recipients. Breadth and depth of Spike-specific TCRs rose after two AZD1222 doses.

This clonotype was obtained from an adult who received the AZD1222 COVID-19 vaccine. This chain connects TRBV6-1 to TRBJ1-2; 8 bases agree with TRBD1. Sequencing used peripheral blood, obtained 28 days after the second AZD1222 dose. CDR3 DNA: TGTGCCAGCAGTGAACAGGGGGCAAGCTATGGCTACACCTTC. Translated, it gives CASSEQGASYGYTF.